What follows describes a single T cell receptor beta chain. Its target is unknown. PCR employed 60 Vbeta and 13 Jbeta primers. Assay: immunoSEQ multiplex PCR; the TCRdb copy retains only in-frame clones and omits some. The sample lists about 100,000 clones, 76% seen once, with over 3.5% in the top ten. This record comes from a study of cytomegalovirus exposure and HLA in healthy donors. Study-level points and caveats: It was reported that TCR beta sequences correctly inferred the HLA-A and HLA-B alleles for most subjects. Upon later analysis, HLA-associated TCR beta chains proved more clonally expanded than other, equally common chains. The study had only CMV serostatus as immune exposure information. A later analysis found most CMV-associated TCR beta chains apparently HLA-restricted.

The sequence derives from a woman between 45 and 60 years old in good health and CMV-seropositive. Sequenced sample: PBMCs.

The CDR3 protein is CASSGTGVGSYNEQFF. Here the CDR3 DNA reads TGCGCCAGCAGTGGTACAGGGGTCGGCTCCTACAATGAGCAGTTCTTC. The chain employs TRBV10-1 and TRBJ2-1; 7 bases are shared with TRBD1. Germline V gene lookup returns CDR1 WNHNN and CDR2 SYGVQD (reference sequence). V was clipped by 4 bases and J by 0 bases; unmatched bases: 6. The CDR3 is 16 amino acids.